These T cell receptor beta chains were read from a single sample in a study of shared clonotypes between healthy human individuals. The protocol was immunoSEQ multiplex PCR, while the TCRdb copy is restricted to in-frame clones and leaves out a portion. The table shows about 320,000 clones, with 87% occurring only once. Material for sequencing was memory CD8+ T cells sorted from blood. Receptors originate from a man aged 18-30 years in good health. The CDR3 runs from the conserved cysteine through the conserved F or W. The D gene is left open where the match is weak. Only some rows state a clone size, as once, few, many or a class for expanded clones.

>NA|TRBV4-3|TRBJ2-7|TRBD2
TGCGCCAGCAGCCTCGGCGGGGGGTCTGGTGAGCAGTACTTC
CASSLGGGSGEQYF
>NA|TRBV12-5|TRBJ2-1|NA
TGTGCTAGCTGCCGACAAACGACCTACAATGAGCAGTTCTTC
CASCRQTTYNEQFF
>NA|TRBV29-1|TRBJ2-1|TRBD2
TGCAGCGTTATCGGAGGGTTTGGGGGAGGGGAGCAGTTCTTC
CSVIGGFGGGEQFF
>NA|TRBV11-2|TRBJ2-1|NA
TGTGCCAGCAGTGCGGGTGGGAATGAGCAGTTCTTC
CASSAGGNEQFF
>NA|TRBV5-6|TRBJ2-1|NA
TGTGCCAGCAGCTTAGCGGTCGGGGGCCGGTACAATGAGCAGTTCTTC
CASSLAVGGRYNEQFF
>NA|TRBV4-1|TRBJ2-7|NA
TGCGCCAGCAGCCAAGATTGGGGTTTAGCGTACGAGCAGTACTTC
CASSQDWGLAYEQYF
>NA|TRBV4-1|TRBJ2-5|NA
TGCGCCAGCAGCCGAAACGGGGAGACCCAGTACTTC
CASSRNGETQYF
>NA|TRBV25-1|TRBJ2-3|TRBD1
TGTGCCAGCAGTGAGTTCGACAGGGGCGTCACAGATACGCAGTATTTT
CASSEFDRGVTDTQYF
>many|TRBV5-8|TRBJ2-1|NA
TGTGCCAGCAGCTTCCCATATACGGGGGAGTCCTACAATGAGCAGTTCTTC
CASSFPYTGESYNEQFF
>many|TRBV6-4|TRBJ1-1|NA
TGTGCCAGCAGTGGCGGGGAAAAATCTGAAGCTTTCTTT
CASSGGEKSEAFF
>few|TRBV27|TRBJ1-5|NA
TGTGCCAGCAGCCGACAGTACCCCAATCAGCCCCAGCATTTT
CASSRQYPNQPQHF
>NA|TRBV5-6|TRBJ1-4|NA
TGTGCCAGCAGCGCCCAACTAGAAAAACTGTTTTTT
CASSAQLEKLFF
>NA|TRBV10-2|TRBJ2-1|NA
TGCGCCAGCACCGGACTACAACGGAATGAGCAGTTCTTC
CASTGLQRNEQFF
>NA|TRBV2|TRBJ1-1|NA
TGTGCCAGCAGTGTCCGGGCAGGAATGAACACTGAAGCTTTCTTT
CASSVRAGMNTEAFF
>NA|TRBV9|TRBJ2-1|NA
TGTGCCAGCAGCGTCCAGGAAGGGCCTACCTCCTACAATGAGCAGTTCTTC
CASSVQEGPTSYNEQFF
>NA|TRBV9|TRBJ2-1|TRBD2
TGTGCCAGCAGCGGCAGCGGGGTCTACAATGAGCAGTTCTTC
CASSGSGVYNEQFF
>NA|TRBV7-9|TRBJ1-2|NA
TGTGCCAGCAGCTCTTTTGCGGGGCCCTTCTATGGCTACACCTTC
CASSSFAGPFYGYTF
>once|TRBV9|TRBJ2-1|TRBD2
TGTGCCAGCAGCGTAGGACTAGCGGAATACAATGAGCAGTTCTTC
CASSVGLAEYNEQFF
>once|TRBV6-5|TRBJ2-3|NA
TGTGCCAGCAGCCTCCAGGGTTGGGATACGCAGTATTTT
CASSLQGWDTQYF
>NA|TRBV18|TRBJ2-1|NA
TGTGCCAGCTCACCACCGAGTTTGACCTACAATGAGCAGTTCTTC
CASSPPSLTYNEQFF
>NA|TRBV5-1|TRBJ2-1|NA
TGCGCCAGCAGCCCCGGTGGACCCCCAAGGGCATATGATGAGCAGTTCTTC
CASSPGGPPRAYDEQFF
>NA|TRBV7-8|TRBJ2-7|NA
TGTGCCAGCAGCTTAGCGGGGACACGACCGGACTACGAGCAGTACTTC
CASSLAGTRPDYEQYF
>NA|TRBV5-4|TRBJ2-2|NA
TGTGCCAGCAGTTGGTCTGGGGGTTACACCGGGGAGCTGTTTTTT
CASSWSGGYTGELFF
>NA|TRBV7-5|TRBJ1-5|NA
NA
CARSWGQGNQPQHF
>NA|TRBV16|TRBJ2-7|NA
TGTGCCAGCAGCCAGATGACAGGCACCTACGAGCAGTACTTC
CASSQMTGTYEQYF
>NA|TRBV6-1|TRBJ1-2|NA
TGTGCCAGCAGTGAAATGGTGGGCTGGTATGGCTACACCTTC
CASSEMVGWYGYTF
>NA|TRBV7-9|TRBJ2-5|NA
TGTGCCAGCAGGAAAGGGGTCGGCGAAGAGACCCAGTACTTC
CASRKGVGEETQYF
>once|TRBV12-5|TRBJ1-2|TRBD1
TGTGCTAGTGGGCCTACAGGGGCGGGCTATGGCTACACCTTC
CASGPTGAGYGYTF
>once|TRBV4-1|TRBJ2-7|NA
TGCGCCAGCAGCCGAAAGGAAGGTCGTGAGCAGTACTTC
CASSRKEGREQYF